One sample yielded the 2 T cell receptor beta chains listed below, sequenced in a study of cytomegalovirus exposure and HLA in healthy donors. The PCR was carried out with 60 Vbeta primers and 13 Jbeta primers. Here immunoSEQ multiplex PCR was the method, and the copy in TCRdb shows in-frame clones only, minus some. The sample shows some 150,000 clones, around 80% of them seen only once. Sequencing input: PBMCs. The receptor source for this set is a woman in her forties or fifties in good health and CMV-seropositive.

This chain connects TRBV7-2 to TRBJ1-2, with 9 bases aligning to TRBD1. Germline-derived CDR1 and CDR2 are SGHTA and FQGNSA. CDR3 length equals 16 residues. The junction had 11 bases not matched to a gene; V was cut back by 3 bases and J by 6 bases. The CDR3 DNA reads as TGTGCCAGCAGCTTGGGGACAGGGTGGGTCCCGCATGGCTACACCTTC. Translation: CASSLGTGWVPHGYTF.

The chain has TRBV5-1 and TRBJ2-5; TRBD2 matches at 9 bases. The J call may be in error: the DNA end matches TRBJ2-7 better. The CDR3 has 13 residues. Germline assignment: CDR1 SGHRS and CDR2 YFSETQ. The CDR3 loop is CASTASGMGEQYF. The DNA of the CDR3 is TGCGCCAGCACAGCTAGCGGGATGGGCGAGCAGTACTTC.